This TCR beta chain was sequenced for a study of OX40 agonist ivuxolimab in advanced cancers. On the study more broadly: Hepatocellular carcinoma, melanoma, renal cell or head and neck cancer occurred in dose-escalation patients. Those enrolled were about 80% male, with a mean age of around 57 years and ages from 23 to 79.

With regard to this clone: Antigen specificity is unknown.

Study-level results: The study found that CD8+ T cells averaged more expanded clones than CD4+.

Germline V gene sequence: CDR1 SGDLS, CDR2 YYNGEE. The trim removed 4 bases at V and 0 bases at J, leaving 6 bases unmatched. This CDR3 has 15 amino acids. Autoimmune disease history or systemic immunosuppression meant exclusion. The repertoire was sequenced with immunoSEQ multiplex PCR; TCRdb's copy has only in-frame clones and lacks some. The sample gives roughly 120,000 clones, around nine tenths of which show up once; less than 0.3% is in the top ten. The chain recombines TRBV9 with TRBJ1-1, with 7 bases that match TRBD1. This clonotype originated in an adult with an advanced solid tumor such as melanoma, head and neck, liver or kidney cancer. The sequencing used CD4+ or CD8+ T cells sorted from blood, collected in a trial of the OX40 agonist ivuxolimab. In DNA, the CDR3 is TGTGCCAGCAGCCAGGGGGTAACCATGAACACTGAAGCTTTCTTT. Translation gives CASSQGVTMNTEAFF.